The 7 T cell receptor beta chains below all came from one sample that was sequenced in a study of T-cell reconstitution after alpha-beta-depleted transplantation in children. It was with unique molecular identifiers that the TCRbeta library was prepared. TCRdb recomputed calls from the PCR reads with MiXCR, one row per CDR3 protein. The sample yields 200,000 to 250,000 distinct CDR3 sequences, roughly 7.7% seen once. This specimen was PBMCs, mostly from graft donor cells, taken 180 days after TCRalphabeta/CD19-depleted stem cell transplant. The receptor source for this set is a male patient under 18 who had a stem cell transplant for acute lymphoblastic leukemia, so the T cells may come from the graft donor.

In its sample, this clonotype was seen many times. The junction shows a germline mismatch at one end, possibly a read error. The gene calls are TRBV7-2 and TRBJ2-7; TRBD2 aligns across 15 bases. Germline V gene sequence: CDR1 SGHTA, CDR2 FQGNSA. The CDR3 runs 14 residues. DNA of the CDR3: TGTGCCAGCAGCCCTTGGACTAGCGGGGGGGACATGGACTTC. This sequence encodes CASSPWTSGGDMDF.

The sample holds many counts of this clonotype. The chain recombines TRBV10-3 with TRBJ2-5, with D unresolved. CDR3 length: 12 residues. Germline V gives CDR1 ENHRY, CDR2 SYGVKD. V shed 2 bases and J shed 3 bases, with 4 bases lying between them. The CDR3 DNA follows: TGTGCCATCAGTGAGACGGAAGAGACCCAGTACTTC. Its protein product is CAISETEETQYF.

In this sample, this clonotype turned up many times. The J gene is TRBJ2-5, the V gene TRBV12-5; 7 bases line up with TRBD1. The CDR3 extends over 12 amino acids. Trimming removed 7 bases from V and 4 bases from J; junction bases left unmatched: 3. Germline lookup yields CDR1 LGHNT and CDR2 FRNRAP. CDR3 region: CASAEGAETQYF. DNA for the CDR3: TGTGCTAGTGCCGAGGGGGCAGAGACCCAGTACTTC.

This clonotype has at least ten counts. The chain combines TRBV28 with TRBJ2-1; 10 bases map to TRBD2. V was clipped by 5 bases and J by 12 bases; unmatched bases: 7. The V gene's germline CDR1 is MDHEN and CDR2 SYDVKM. The CDR3 extends over 13 amino acids. CDR3 region: CASSGTSARGQFF. CDR3 DNA: TGTGCCAGCAGTGGGACTAGCGCCCGTGGGCAGTTCTTC.

There are many counts of this clonotype. The chain joins TRBV7-2 to TRBJ2-3; 12 nucleotides line up with TRBD2. With V trimmed by 5 bases and J by 3 bases, 6 bases remained unmatched. This CDR3 has 16 residues. CDR1 and CDR2 (germline): SGHTA, FQGNSA. CDR3 nucleotides: TGTGCCAGCAGCATTGCCGGGACTAGCGGGACAGATACGCAGTATTTT. Translation: CASSIAGTSGTDTQYF.

Regarding this clonotype: A clone one base away is much larger, so this may be a read error. The chain couples TRBV5-1 to TRBJ2-1, with D perhaps matching TRBD1 (6 bases). The V gene lost 4 bases and the J gene lost 0 bases, with 14 bases spanning the gap. The CDR3 consists of 16 residues. Germline CDR1 reads SGHRS; CDR2 reads YFSETQ. The CDR3 sequence: CASSPTTGTSYNEQFF. CDR3 coding DNA: TGCGCCAGCAGCCCAACTACAGGGACCTCCTACAATGAGCAGTTCTTC.

This clonotype was detected ten times or more. This rearrangement joins TRBV12-3 or TRBV12-4 to TRBJ1-2; D is undetermined. V was pared by 3 bases and J by 3 bases, with 17 bases between. CDR3 length equals 16 residues. In DNA, the CDR3 is TGTGCCAGCAGTTTCACACGGCGCTTCTTGGACTATGGCTACACCTTC. This encodes CASSFTRRFLDYGYTF.